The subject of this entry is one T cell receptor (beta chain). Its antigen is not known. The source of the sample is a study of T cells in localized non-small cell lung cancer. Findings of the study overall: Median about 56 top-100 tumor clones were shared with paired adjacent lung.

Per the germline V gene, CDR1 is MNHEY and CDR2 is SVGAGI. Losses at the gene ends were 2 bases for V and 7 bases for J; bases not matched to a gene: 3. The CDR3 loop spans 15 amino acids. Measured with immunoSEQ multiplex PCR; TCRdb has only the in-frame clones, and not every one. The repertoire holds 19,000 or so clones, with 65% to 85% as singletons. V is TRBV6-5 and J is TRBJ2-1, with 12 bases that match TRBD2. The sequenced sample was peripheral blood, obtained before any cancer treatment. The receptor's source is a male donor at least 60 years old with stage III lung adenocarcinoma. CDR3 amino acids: CASSYASGGVNEQFF. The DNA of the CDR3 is TGTGCCAGCAGTTACGCTAGCGGGGGGGTAAATGAGCAGTTCTTC.